This is a list of T cell receptor beta chains from one sample in a study of early T cells in non-severe SARS-CoV-2 infection. MiXCR, run by TCRdb on the 5' RACE reads, gives a single entry per CDR3 protein. The table has tens of thousands of distinct CDR3 sequences, 10% to 15% seen once. Specimen: whole blood. These receptors all stem from an adult who was a healthcare worker with PCR-confirmed SARS-CoV-2 infection or an uninfected control (not recorded which). Both conserved end residues are part of each CDR3. The order of the fields is J gene, V gene, D gene, clone size, CDR3 protein, CDR3 DNA. A D gene is named only where the DNA matches it firmly. A row's size may be missing; if present it is once, few, many or a size class.

J: TRBJ1-2; V: TRBV7-8; D: .; size: many; CDR3: CASSPRVSGYTF; DNA: TGTGCCAGCAGCCCAAGGGTTTCTGGCTACACCTTC
J: TRBJ2-1; V: TRBV28; D: TRBD2; size: many; CDR3: CASSPGLAGNNEQFF; DNA: TGTGCCAGCAGCCCTGGACTAGCGGGAAATAATGAGCAGTTCTTC
J: TRBJ2-7; V: TRBV2; D: TRBD1; size: .; CDR3: CASSPTRGLYEQYF; DNA: TGTGCCAGCAGCCCCACCAGGGGGCTATACGAGCAGTACTTC
J: TRBJ2-6; V: TRBV7-2; D: .; size: few; CDR3: CASSPPGGQPGANVLTF; DNA: TGTGCCAGCAGCCCCCCCGGGGGTCAACCCGGGGCCAACGTCCTGACTTTC
J: TRBJ2-2; V: TRBV12-3/TRBV12-4; D: TRBD2; size: few; CDR3: CASRKPGGVGELFF; DNA: TGTGCCAGCAGAAAACCGGGGGGTGTCGGGGAGCTGTTTTTT
J: TRBJ2-4; V: TRBV3-1; D: .; size: few; CDR3: CASSQDSLIQYF; DNA: TGTGCCAGCAGCCAAGATAGTCTCATTCAGTACTTC
J: TRBJ2-3; V: TRBV10-3; D: .; size: many; CDR3: CAISSLSNTDTQYF; DNA: TGTGCCATCAGCAGTTTGTCCAACACAGATACGCAGTATTTT
J: TRBJ2-3; V: TRBV5-4; D: .; size: many; CDR3: CASSPQVSSSTDTQYF; DNA: TGTGCCAGCAGTCCTCAAGTATCCTCTAGCACAGATACGCAGTATTTT
J: TRBJ2-5; V: TRBV6-2/TRBV6-3; D: .; size: .; CDR3: CASGPWKTQYF; DNA: TGTGCCAGCGGTCCGTGGAAGACCCAGTACTTC
J: TRBJ2-5; V: TRBV7-3; D: .; size: .; CDR3: CASSSAGSPHETQYF; DNA: TGTGCCAGCAGCTCCGCCGGGAGCCCCCACGAGACCCAGTACTTC
J: TRBJ2-2; V: TRBV7-8; D: .; size: .; CDR3: CASSLRALHTTGELFF; DNA: TGTGCCAGCAGCTTGAGGGCGCTCCACACCACCGGGGAGCTGTTTTTT
J: TRBJ2-7; V: TRBV28; D: TRBD2; size: few; CDR3: CASRRLAGGPYEQYF; DNA: TGTGCCAGCAGGCGACTAGCGGGAGGGCCCTACGAGCAGTACTTC
J: TRBJ2-1; V: TRBV29-1; D: TRBD2; size: .; CDR3: CSHLAGGQEGGYNEQFF; DNA: TGCAGCCATTTAGCGGGAGGCCAGGAAGGTGGCTACAATGAGCAGTTCTTC
J: TRBJ2-1; V: TRBV5-1; D: .; size: few; CDR3: CASSLQGREQFF; DNA: TGCGCCAGCAGCTTACAGGGTCGTGAGCAGTTCTTC
J: TRBJ2-3; V: TRBV9; D: .; size: few; CDR3: CASSALLGDTQYF; DNA: TGTGCCAGCAGCGCGCTACTTGGAGATACGCAGTATTTT
J: TRBJ1-2; V: TRBV10-2; D: .; size: many; CDR3: CASSDGGGYGYTF; DNA: TGCGCCAGCAGTGACGGGGGTGGCTATGGCTACACCTTC
J: TRBJ2-5; V: TRBV29-1; D: .; size: few; CDR3: CSADLQRPQQTQYF; DNA: TGCAGCGCCGACCTCCAGCGGCCTCAGCAGACCCAGTACTTC
J: TRBJ2-7; V: TRBV28; D: TRBD2; size: many; CDR3: CASRMGGSTYEQYF; DNA: TGTGCCAGCAGGATGGGCGGGAGTACCTACGAGCAGTACTTC
J: TRBJ1-6; V: TRBV2; D: .; size: many; CDR3: CASSEIDSPLHF; DNA: TGTGCCAGCAGTGAAATCGATTCACCCCTCCACTTT
J: TRBJ2-7; V: TRBV10-3; D: TRBD1; size: few; CDR3: CAINGQGTLDEQYF; DNA: TGTGCCATCAACGGACAGGGGACCCTCGACGAGCAGTACTTC
J: TRBJ2-3; V: TRBV12-3/TRBV12-4; D: TRBD2; size: many; CDR3: CASSQRGGPDTQYF; DNA: TGTGCCAGCAGTCAGCGGGGGGGCCCAGATACGCAGTATTTT